These 5 T cell receptor beta chains were sequenced from one sample in a study of control samples from healthy donors and cancer patients (dated by TCRdb to the early 2020s). The library was prepared using the immunoSEQ multiplex PCR assay. TCRdb retrieved this table from immuneACCESS and kept in-frame rearrangements only. Not all clones are present; in checked studies, unresolved V genes account for under half, and no reason is known for the remainder. The sample table shows 130,000 or so clones, and around 94% are seen once. The ten largest make up approximately 15% of the sample. Sequenced input: PBMCs. The receptors were sampled from a man aged 55 to 70 with colorectal cancer.

The CDR3 here is CASSLEGHSYEQYF. CDR3 DNA sequence: TGCGCCAGCAGCTTGGAGGGGCACTCCTACGAGCAGTACTTC. This rearrangement joins TRBV5-1 to TRBJ2-7, with D tentatively TRBD1 (5 bases). From germline, CDR1 is SGHRS and CDR2 YFSETQ. This CDR3 region has 14 residues. V was clipped by 0 bases and J by 0 bases, with 7 bases between them.

The chain uses TRBV18 and TRBJ1-3; D uncertain. The CDR3 is made up of 13 amino acids. The V end lost 2 bases, the J end lost 4 bases, and 6 bases lay between the germline ends. Per the germline V gene, CDR1 is KGHSH and CDR2 is LQKENI. The CDR3 DNA is TGTGCCAGCTCACCAGAAGGGGGAAACACCATATATTTT. Protein sequence: CASSPEGGNTIYF.

This chain links TRBV5-6 with TRBJ2-2, with D perhaps TRBD1 (5 bases). CDR1 and CDR2 from the germline V gene are SGHDT and YYEEEE. The CDR3 covers 15 residues. V lost 3 bases and J 5 bases, leaving 14 bases between the germline ends. The CDR3 nucleotides read TGTGCCAGCAGCTCCAGGGCTGGTGGGACCGGGGAGCTGTTTTTT. It codes for CASSSRAGGTGELFF.

The chain couples TRBV7-2 to TRBJ1-1; D gene uncertain. This CDR3 spans 14 amino acids. The V and J ends lost 3 bases and 0 bases respectively, with 8 bases between them. The V gene's germline CDR1 is SGHTA and CDR2 FQGNSA. CDR3 coding DNA: TGTGCCAGCAGCTTTCCCTCGGTGAACACTGAAGCTTTCTTT. Translating it yields CASSFPSVNTEAFF. The entire variable domain, with the rest obtained from reference TRBV7-2 and TRBJ1-1, is as follows: GAGVSQSPSNKVTEKGKDVELRCDPISGHTALYWYRQSLGQGLEFLIYFQGNSAPDKSGLPSDRFSAERTGGSVSTLTIQRTQQEDSAVYLCASSFPSVNTEAFFGQGTRLTVV.

The chain uses TRBV6-6 and TRBJ2-6; D could derive from TRBD1 or TRBD2 (5 bases each). V shed 5 bases and J shed 1 base, with 15 bases lying between them. The CDR3 is made up of 17 amino acids. The V gene's germline CDR1 is MNHNY and CDR2 SVGAGI (reference sequence). The CDR3 protein is CASSPLPGGSGANVLTF. The CDR3 nucleotides are TGTGCCAGCAGTCCCCTACCTGGGGGATCTGGGGCCAACGTCCTGACTTTC.